This T cell receptor (beta chain) was sequenced during a study of T-cell memory formation after mild COVID-19. A few counts support this clonotype. The target antigen is unknown. TCR alpha and TCR beta cDNA libraries with sample barcodes and UMIs came from 5'RACE using constant-segment primers. TCRdb re-derived calls from the 5' RACE reads in MiXCR, one entry per CDR3 protein. The sample includes 300,000 or so distinct CDR3 sequences, approximately 16% of them seen just once. The CDR3 consists of 16 residues. The V end lost 5 bases, the J end lost 3 bases, and 16 bases lay between the germline ends. Per germline, CDR1 SEHNR and CDR2 FQNEAQ (reference sequence). Study-wide results and limits: Clones shrinking from day 15 to 85 showed even CD4/CD8 mixes; later expanders tilted CD4+. The CD4+ clones that contracted clustered mainly within CM and EM, and the CD8+ clones concentrated in EMRA. Clones from the second wave (peaking day 37) had unconfirmed SARS-CoV-2 specificity.

This chain connects TRBV7-9 to TRBJ2-2, with D unresolved. The sequenced sample was PBMCs or a T cell subset sorted from them (not recorded which). The origin of this receptor is a man younger than 35 who had mild COVID-19 (a few samples of this study predate the infection). Cell type and time point are not known. The CDR3 bases are TGTGCCAGCAGCCCCCCCGGCACCTGGGACACCGGGGAGCTGTTTTTT. Protein product: CASSPPGTWDTGELFF. Full variable domain (outside the CDR3, taken from reference TRBV7-9 and TRBJ2-2): DTGVSQNPRHKITKRGQNVTFRCDPISEHNRLYWYRQTLGQGPEFLTYFQNEAQLEKSRLLSDRFSAERPKGSFSTLEIQRTEQGDSAMYLCASSPPGTWDTGELFFGEGSRLTVL.